The 6 T cell receptor beta chains in this list originate from one sample, sequenced in a study of shared clonotypes between healthy human individuals. Clones were sequenced by immunoSEQ multiplex PCR, and TCRdb holds only the in-frame ones, with some missing. Among over a million clones listed, 78% were seen once. The sequencing input was memory CD4+ T cells from PBMCs. The sample's subset: CD45RA-negative fraction. The receptors were sampled from a man younger than 35 in good health. Some clones in this sample may be carry-over from other donors' samples.

In regard to this clone: A far bigger clonotype differs at one base, so this is likely a read error. Other DNA sequences of this sample code for an identical CDR3. The chain carries TRBV7-9 and TRBJ1-1; maybe TRBD1 (5 bases). This CDR3 has 13 amino acids. In germline, CDR1 is SEHNR, CDR2 FQNEAQ (reference sequence). V lost 4 bases to trimming and J lost 1 base, with 7 bases between them. CDR3 amino acids: CASSSGQNTEAFF. DNA for the CDR3: TGTGCCAGCAGCTCCGGACAGAACACTGAAGCTTTCTTT.

The V gene is TRBV7-2, the J gene TRBJ2-6; D is ambiguous. Trimming took off 5 bases at V and 0 bases at J, with 5 bases between the two ends. Per germline, CDR1 SGHTA and CDR2 FQGNSA. The CDR3 spans 14 residues. The CDR3 loop reads CASSRFSGANVLTF. CDR3 bases: TGTGCCAGCAGCCGTTTCTCTGGGGCCAACGTCCTGACTTTC. Drawing the rest from reference TRBV7-2 and TRBJ2-6, the complete variable domain is GAGVSQSPSNKVTEKGKDVELRCDPISGHTALYWYRQSLGQGLEFLIYFQGNSAPDKSGLPSDRFSAERTGGSVSTLTIQRTQQEDSAVYLCASSRFSGANVLTFGAGSRLTVL.

This CDR3 is CASSSQAGNTEAFF. The CDR3 DNA is TGTGCCAGCAGCTCCCAGGCGGGTAACACTGAAGCTTTCTTT. The V gene is TRBV7-2, the J gene TRBJ1-1; D gene uncertain. CDR3 size: 14 residues. V was clipped by 4 bases and J by 2 bases, with 11 bases between them. Germline V lookup: CDR1 SGHTA, CDR2 FQGNSA. Drawing the rest from reference TRBV7-2 and TRBJ1-1, the complete variable domain is GAGVSQSPSNKVTEKGKDVELRCDPISGHTALYWYRQSLGQGLEFLIYFQGNSAPDKSGLPSDRFSAERTGGSVSTLTIQRTQQEDSAVYLCASSSQAGNTEAFFGQGTRLTVV.

In its sample, this clone was seen a few times. The chain has TRBV28 and TRBJ1-3; 9 nucleotides match TRBD1. This CDR3 is built from 13 residues. The germline V gene encodes CDR1 MDHEN and CDR2 SYDVKM. Trimming at V came to 7 bases and at J to 5 bases, leaving 3 bases not matched to a gene. As DNA, the CDR3 is TGTGCCAGCAATGGACAGGGGAGAAACACCATATATTTT. Protein product: CASNGQGRNTIYF.

The rearrangement links TRBV9 to TRBJ2-1, with 8 bases fitting TRBD1. CDR3 length equals 15 residues. Trimming at V came to 5 bases and at J to 15 bases, leaving 19 bases not matched to a gene. The germline CDR1 and CDR2 sequences are SGDLS and YYNGEE. CDR3 amino acids: CASSARDRTFEKAFF. The DNA of the CDR3 is TGTGCCAGCAGTGCACGGGACAGGACCTTCGAGAAAGCGTTCTTC.

The genes are TRBV28 and TRBJ2-7; 11 bases agree with TRBD1. J gave up 3 bases and V 8 bases, and 9 bases lay outside the gene matches. This CDR3 region has 15 residues. Germline values: CDR1 MDHEN, CDR2 SYDVKM. CDR3 nucleotide sequence: TGTGCCAGCGTGACACCGGGACAGGGGGACTACGAGCAGTACTTC. This gives the protein CASVTPGQGDYEQYF.